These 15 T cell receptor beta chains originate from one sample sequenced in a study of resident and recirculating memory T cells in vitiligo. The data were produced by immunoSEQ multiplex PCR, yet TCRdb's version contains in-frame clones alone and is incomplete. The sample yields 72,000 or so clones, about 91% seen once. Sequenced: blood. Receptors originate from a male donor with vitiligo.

The CDR3 DNA reads TGTGCCAGCAGCTTTAGGGGCTTGGGTAATGAAAAACTGTTTTTT. Residues: CASSFRGLGNEKLFF. The rearrangement joins TRBV7-9 to TRBJ1-4; D is perhaps TRBD1 (5 bases). The CDR3 loop spans 15 amino acids. Trimming took 3 bases from V and 4 from J, leaving 12 bases between them. Germline assignment: CDR1 SEHNR and CDR2 FQNEAQ (reference sequence).

Written as DNA, the CDR3 is TGTGCCATCAGCCCTGGGACAGGCGGAACTGGAAACACCATATATTTT. Translation: CAISPGTGGTGNTIYF. The chain is built from TRBV10-3 and TRBJ1-3; 8 nucleotides match TRBD1. Germline CDR1 reads ENHRY; CDR2 reads SYGVKD. The V gene end was trimmed by 6 bases and the J gene end by 2 bases; junction bases not matched to a gene: 9. The CDR3 is made up of 16 amino acids.

CDR3 coding DNA: TGTGCCAGCAGTCTTACGAGGAGGAATTACGAGCAGTACTTC. Translation gives CASSLTRRNYEQYF. The genes are TRBV2 and TRBJ2-7, with D possibly matching TRBD2 (5 bases). The V gene's germline CDR1 is SNHLY and CDR2 FYNNEI. Trimming stripped 5 bases from V and 4 bases from J, with 15 bases between. The CDR3 runs to 14 residues.

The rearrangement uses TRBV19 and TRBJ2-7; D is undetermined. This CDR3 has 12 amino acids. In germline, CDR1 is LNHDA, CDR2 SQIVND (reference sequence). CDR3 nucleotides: TGTACCTGCCGCCAGGCCTACTACGAGCAGTACTTC. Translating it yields CTCRQAYYEQYF.

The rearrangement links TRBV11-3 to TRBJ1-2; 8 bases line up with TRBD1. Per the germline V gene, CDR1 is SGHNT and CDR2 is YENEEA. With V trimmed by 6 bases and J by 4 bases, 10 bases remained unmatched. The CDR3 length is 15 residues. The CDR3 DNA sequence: TGTGCCAGCAGTGCGAGACAGGGGTCAGGCTATGGCTACACCTTC. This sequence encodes CASSARQGSGYGYTF.

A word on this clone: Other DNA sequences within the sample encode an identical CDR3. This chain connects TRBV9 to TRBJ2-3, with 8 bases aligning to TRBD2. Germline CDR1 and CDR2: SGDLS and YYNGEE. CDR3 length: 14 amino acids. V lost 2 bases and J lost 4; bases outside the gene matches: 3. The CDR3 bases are TGTGCCAGCAGCGTGACTAGCGCATCAGATACGCAGTATTTT. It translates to CASSVTSASDTQYF.

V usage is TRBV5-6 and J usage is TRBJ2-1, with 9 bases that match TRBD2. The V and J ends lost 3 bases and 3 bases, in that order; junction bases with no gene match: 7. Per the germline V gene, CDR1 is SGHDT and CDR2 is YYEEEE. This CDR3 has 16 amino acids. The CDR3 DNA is TGTGCCAGCAGCTCCATTCTAGCGGGATTCTACAATGAGCAGTTCTTC. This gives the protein CASSSILAGFYNEQFF.

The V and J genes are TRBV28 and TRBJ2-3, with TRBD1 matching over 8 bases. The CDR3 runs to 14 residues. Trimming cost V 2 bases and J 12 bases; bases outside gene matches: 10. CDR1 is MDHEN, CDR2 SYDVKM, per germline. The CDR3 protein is CASSLGGTGGVQYF. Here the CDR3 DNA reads TGTGCCAGCAGTTTAGGTGGGACAGGAGGCGTACAGTATTTT.

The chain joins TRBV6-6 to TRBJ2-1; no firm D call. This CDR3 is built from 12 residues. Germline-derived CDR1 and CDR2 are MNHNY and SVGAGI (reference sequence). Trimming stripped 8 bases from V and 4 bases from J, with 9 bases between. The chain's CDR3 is CASGRLYNEQFF. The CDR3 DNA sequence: TGTGCCAGCGGTCGACTGTACAATGAGCAGTTCTTC.

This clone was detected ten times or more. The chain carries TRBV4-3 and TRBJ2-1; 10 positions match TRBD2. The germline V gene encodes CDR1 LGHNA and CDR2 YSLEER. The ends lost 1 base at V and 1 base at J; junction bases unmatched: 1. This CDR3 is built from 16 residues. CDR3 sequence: CASSQGLAGSYNEQFF. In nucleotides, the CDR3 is TGCGCCAGCAGCCAAGGACTAGCGGGTTCCTACAATGAGCAGTTCTTC.

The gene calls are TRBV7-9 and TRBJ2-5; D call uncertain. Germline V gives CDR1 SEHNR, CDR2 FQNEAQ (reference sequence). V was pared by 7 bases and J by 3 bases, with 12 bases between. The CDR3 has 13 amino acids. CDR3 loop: CASNNYGKETQYF. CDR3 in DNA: TGTGCCAGCAATAACTACGGTAAAGAGACCCAGTACTTC.

Here the CDR3 reads CASSPRGAKLGNIQYF. The DNA of the CDR3 is TGTGCCAGCTCACCACGAGGAGCCAAATTGGGAAACATTCAGTACTTC. The chain carries TRBV18 and TRBJ2-4; D unclear. Deletions cut 1 base from V and 6 bases from J, with 16 bases between. CDR1 and CDR2 from the germline V gene are KGHSH and LQKENI. The CDR3 spans 16 residues.

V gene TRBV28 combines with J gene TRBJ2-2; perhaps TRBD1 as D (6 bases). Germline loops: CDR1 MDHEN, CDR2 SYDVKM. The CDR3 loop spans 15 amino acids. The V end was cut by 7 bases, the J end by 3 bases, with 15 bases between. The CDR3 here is CASTSGEGHTGELFF. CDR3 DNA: TGTGCCAGCACCTCAGGGGAAGGGCACACCGGGGAGCTGTTTTTT.

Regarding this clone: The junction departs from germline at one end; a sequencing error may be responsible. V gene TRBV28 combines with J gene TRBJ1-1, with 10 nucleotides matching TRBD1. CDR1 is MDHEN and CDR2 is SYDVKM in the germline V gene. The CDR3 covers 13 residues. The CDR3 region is CASSFGTGVLVPF. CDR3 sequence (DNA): TGTGCCAGCAGTTTTGGGACAGGGGTTCTGGTACCCTTT. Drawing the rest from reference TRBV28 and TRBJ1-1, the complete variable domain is DVKVTQSSRYLVKRTGEKVFLECVQDMDHENMFWYRQDPGLGLRLIYFSYDVKMKEKGDIPEGYSVSREKKERFSLILESASTNQTSMYLCASSFGTGVLVPFGQGTRLTVV.

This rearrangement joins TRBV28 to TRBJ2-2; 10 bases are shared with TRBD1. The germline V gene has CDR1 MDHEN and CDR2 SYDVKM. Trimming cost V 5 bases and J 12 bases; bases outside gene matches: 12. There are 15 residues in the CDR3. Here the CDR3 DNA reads TGTGCCAGCAGTATCCCGACAGGGGGCAGCGAAAAGCTGTTTTTT. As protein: CASSIPTGGSEKLFF.